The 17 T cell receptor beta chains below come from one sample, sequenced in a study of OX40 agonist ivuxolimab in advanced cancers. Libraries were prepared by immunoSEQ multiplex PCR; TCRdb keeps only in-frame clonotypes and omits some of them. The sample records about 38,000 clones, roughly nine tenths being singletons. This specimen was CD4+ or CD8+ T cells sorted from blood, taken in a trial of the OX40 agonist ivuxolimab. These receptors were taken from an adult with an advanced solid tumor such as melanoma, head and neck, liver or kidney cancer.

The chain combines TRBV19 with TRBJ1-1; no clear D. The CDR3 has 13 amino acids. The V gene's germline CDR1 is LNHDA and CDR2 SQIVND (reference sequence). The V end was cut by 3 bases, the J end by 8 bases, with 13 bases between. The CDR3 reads CASSIQSGPEAFF. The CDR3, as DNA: TGTGCCAGTAGTATTCAATCAGGCCCCGAAGCTTTCTTT.

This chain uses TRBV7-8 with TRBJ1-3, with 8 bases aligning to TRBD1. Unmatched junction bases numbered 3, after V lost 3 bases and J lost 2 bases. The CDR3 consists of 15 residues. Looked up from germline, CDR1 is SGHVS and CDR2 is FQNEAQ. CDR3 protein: CASSFLRGPGNTIYF. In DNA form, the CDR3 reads TGTGCCAGCAGCTTCCTCAGGGGGCCTGGAAACACCATATATTTT.

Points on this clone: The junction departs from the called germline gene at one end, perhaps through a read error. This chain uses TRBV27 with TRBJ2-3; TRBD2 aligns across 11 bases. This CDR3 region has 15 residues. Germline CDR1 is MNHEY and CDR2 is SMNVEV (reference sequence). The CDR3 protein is CASNLAGGLTDTQYF. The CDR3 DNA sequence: TGTGCCAGCAATTTAGCGGGGGGGCTAACAGATACGCAGTATTTT.

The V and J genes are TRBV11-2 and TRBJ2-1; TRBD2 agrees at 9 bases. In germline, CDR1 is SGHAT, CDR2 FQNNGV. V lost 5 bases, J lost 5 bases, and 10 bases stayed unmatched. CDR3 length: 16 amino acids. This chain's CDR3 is CASSLSGGHFDNEQFF. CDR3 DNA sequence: TGTGCCAGCAGCCTGAGCGGGGGGCATTTCGACAATGAGCAGTTCTTC.

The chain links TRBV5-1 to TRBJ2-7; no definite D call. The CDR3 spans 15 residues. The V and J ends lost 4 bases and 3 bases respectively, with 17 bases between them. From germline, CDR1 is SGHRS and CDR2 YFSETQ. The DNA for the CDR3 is TGCGCCAGCAGCCGATTCGGGTCTGAAGGCTACGAGCAGTACTTC. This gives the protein CASSRFGSEGYEQYF.

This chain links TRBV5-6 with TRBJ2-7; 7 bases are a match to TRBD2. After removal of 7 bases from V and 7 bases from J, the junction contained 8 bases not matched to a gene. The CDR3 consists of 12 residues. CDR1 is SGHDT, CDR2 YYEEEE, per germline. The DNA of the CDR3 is TGTGCCAGCGGGGCGGGGGACGGGGAGCAGTACTTC. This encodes CASGAGDGEQYF.

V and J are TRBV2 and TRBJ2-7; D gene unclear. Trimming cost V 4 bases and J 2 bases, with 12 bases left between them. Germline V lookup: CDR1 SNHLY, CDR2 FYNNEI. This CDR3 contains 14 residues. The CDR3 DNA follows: TGTGCCAGCAGTGTGATTCCAGGCCCCTACGAGCAGTACTTC. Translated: CASSVIPGPYEQYF.

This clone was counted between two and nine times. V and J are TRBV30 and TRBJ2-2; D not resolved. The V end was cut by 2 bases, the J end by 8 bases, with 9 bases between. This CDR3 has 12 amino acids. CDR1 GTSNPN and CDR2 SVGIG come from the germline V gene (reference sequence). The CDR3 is CAWSLEWGELFF. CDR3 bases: TGTGCCTGGAGTCTCGAGTGGGGGGAGCTGTTTTTT.

The CDR3 loop reads CSASPRETQYF. For the CDR3, the DNA is TGCAGTGCTAGTCCCCGAGAGACCCAGTACTTC. The chain uses TRBV20-1 and TRBJ2-5; no reliable D call. V gave up 3 bases and J gave up 4 bases, with 6 bases separating them. This CDR3 has 11 amino acids. From germline, CDR1 is DFQATT and CDR2 SNEGSKA (reference sequence).

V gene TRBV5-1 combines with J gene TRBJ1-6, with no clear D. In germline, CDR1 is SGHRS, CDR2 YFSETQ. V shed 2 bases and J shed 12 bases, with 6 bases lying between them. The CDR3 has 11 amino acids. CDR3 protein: CASSFEGPLHF. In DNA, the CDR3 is TGCGCCAGCAGCTTCGAGGGACCCCTCCACTTT.

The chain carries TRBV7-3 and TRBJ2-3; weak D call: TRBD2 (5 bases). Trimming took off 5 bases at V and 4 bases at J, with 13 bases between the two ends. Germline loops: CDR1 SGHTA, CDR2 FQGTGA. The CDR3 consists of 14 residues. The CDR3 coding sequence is TGTGCCAGCAGCCAGGAGGTAGCAGCAGATACGCAGTATTTT. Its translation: CASSQEVAADTQYF.

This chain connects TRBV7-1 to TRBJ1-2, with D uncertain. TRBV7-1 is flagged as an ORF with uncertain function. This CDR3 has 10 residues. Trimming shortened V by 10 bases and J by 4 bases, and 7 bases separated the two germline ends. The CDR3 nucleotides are TGTGCCATCCAGGTCTATGGCTACACCTTC. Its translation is CAIQVYGYTF.

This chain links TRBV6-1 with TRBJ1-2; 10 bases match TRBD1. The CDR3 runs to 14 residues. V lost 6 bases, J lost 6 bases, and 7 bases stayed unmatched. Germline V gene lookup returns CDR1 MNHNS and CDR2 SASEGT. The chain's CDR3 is CASRTGTGVHGYTF. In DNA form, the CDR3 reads TGTGCCAGCAGGACCGGGACAGGGGTTCATGGCTACACCTTC.

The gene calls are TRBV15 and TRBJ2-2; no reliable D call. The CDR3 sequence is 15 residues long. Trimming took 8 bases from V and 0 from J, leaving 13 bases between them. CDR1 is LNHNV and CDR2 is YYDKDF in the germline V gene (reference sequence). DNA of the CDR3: TGTGCCACCCAGCCTGATTTCGCGAACACCGGGGAGCTGTTTTTT. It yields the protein CATQPDFANTGELFF.

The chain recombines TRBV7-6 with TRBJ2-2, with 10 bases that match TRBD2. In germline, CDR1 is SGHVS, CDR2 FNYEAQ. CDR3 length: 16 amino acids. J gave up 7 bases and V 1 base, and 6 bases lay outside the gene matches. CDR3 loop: CASSLVPSGRDGELFF. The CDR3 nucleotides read TGTGCCAGCAGCTTAGTGCCTAGCGGGAGAGACGGGGAGCTGTTTTTT. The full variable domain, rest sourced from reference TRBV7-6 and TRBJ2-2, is GAGVSQSPRYKVTKRGQDVALRCDPISGHVSLYWYRQALGQGPEFLTYFNYEAQQDKSGLPNDRFSAERPEGSISTLTIQRTEQRDSAMYRCASSLVPSGRDGELFFGEGSRLTVL.

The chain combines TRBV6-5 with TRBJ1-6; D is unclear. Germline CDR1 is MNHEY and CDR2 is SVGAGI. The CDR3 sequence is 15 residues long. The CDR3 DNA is TGTGCTATAAAAGGGCGCATCTCCTATAATTCACCCCTCCACTTT. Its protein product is CAIKGRISYNSPLHF.

CDR3: CASSYSPSGIFDYGYTF. The DNA of the CDR3 is TGTGCCAGCAGCTACTCACCCTCAGGAATCTTTGACTATGGCTACACCTTC. The chain carries TRBV5-4 and TRBJ1-2; no clear D. The CDR3 contains 17 residues. V lost 3 bases and J lost 3, with 21 bases in between. Germline V gene data show CDR1 as SGHNT and CDR2 as YYREEE (reference sequence).